This TCR beta chain came from a study of OX40 agonist ivuxolimab in advanced cancers. Study as a whole: Ivuxolimab, an antibody acting as an agonist of OX40 (CD134), was used to treat patients.

With autoimmune disease history or systemic immunosuppression, patients were excluded. Trimming cost V 2 bases and J 0 bases, with 5 bases left between them. This CDR3 is built from 13 residues. In germline, CDR1 is SGHKS, CDR2 YYEKEE (reference sequence). General study points: CD8+ T cells averaged more expanded clones than CD4+.

This clone was observed once. Its target is unknown. The protocol was immunoSEQ multiplex PCR, while the TCRdb copy is restricted to in-frame clones and leaves out a portion. The sample carries approximately 31,000 clones, over 75% recorded once. V gene TRBV5-5 combines with J gene TRBJ1-1; D is ambiguous. The source is an adult with an advanced solid tumor such as melanoma, head and neck, liver or kidney cancer. The input for sequencing was CD4+ or CD8+ T cells sorted from blood, taken in a trial of the OX40 agonist ivuxolimab. As DNA, the CDR3 is TGTGCCAGCAGCTTTGACATGAACACTGAAGCTTTCTTT. Protein: CASSFDMNTEAFF.